This TCR beta chain was profiled in a study of T-cell memory formation after mild COVID-19. 5'RACE, which relied on constant-segment primers, yielded TCR alpha and TCR beta cDNA libraries carrying sample barcodes and UMIs. TCRdb re-called the 5' RACE reads with MiXCR, one entry per CDR3 protein. Of under 350,000 distinct CDR3 sequences listed, 15% to 20% are singletons. A few counts support this clonotype. V lost 5 bases, J lost 5 bases, and 15 bases lay in between. Germline CDR1 is SGHTA and CDR2 is FQGNSA. This CDR3 has 15 residues. Sequencing input: PBMCs or a T cell subset sorted from them (not recorded which). This chain links TRBV7-2 with TRBJ2-2; tentative D call: TRBD1 (6 bases). The sequence came from a man aged 18-30 years who had mild COVID-19 (a few samples of this study predate the infection). Cell type and time point are not known. CDR3 DNA sequence: TGTGCCAGCAGCCCAGTTTGGGGGCGAACCGGGGAGCTGTTTTTT. Its protein product is CASSPVWGRTGELFF.